Each of the 30 T cell receptor beta chains below was sequenced from the same sample in a study of shared clonotypes between healthy human individuals. The protocol was immunoSEQ multiplex PCR, while the TCRdb copy is restricted to in-frame clones and leaves out a portion. The table has over a million clones, 75% to 85% seen once. Material: memory CD4+ T cells from PBMCs. Regarding subset: CD45RA-negative fraction. All receptors derive from a man aged 18 to 35 in good health. Some clones in this sample may be carry-over from other donors' samples.

The V gene is TRBV6-1, the J gene TRBJ2-7; D is unclear. CDR1 MNHNS and CDR2 SASEGT come from the germline V gene. The V end was cut by 1 base, the J end by 7 bases, with 2 bases between. The length of the CDR3 is 10 residues. For the CDR3, the DNA is TGTGCCAGCAGTGAAGAAGAGCAGTACTTC. Translating gives CASSEEEQYF.

The rearrangement joins TRBV9 to TRBJ2-2, with D possibly being TRBD1 or TRBD2 (6 bases each). The germline V gene has CDR1 SGDLS and CDR2 YYNGEE. This CDR3 is built from 16 residues. Trimming cost V 1 base and J 5 bases, with 15 bases left between them. As DNA, the CDR3 is TGTGCCAGCAGCGTATTGTCCAGGGGAGGAACCGGGGAGCTGTTTTTT. It translates to CASSVLSRGGTGELFF.

The rearrangement joins TRBV13 to TRBJ2-5; TRBD1 matches 9 bases. From germline, CDR1 is PRHDT and CDR2 FYEKMQ (reference sequence). This CDR3 comprises 13 residues. Losses at the gene ends were 3 bases for V and 10 bases for J; bases not matched to a gene: 6. CDR3 DNA: TGTGCCAGCAGCTTGGGACAGGGAACGGTCCAGTACTTC. This encodes CASSLGQGTVQYF.

Turning to this clone: A read error is possible here, since a much larger clone lies one base away. V gene TRBV5-1 combines with J gene TRBJ2-7; 8 bases map to TRBD1. The CDR3 sequence is 17 residues long. The germline CDR1 and CDR2 sequences are SGHRS and YFSETQ. CDR3 region: CANSLKGGDRGHYEQYF. CDR3 bases: TGCGCCAACAGCTTGAAAGGTGGAGACAGGGGACACTACGAGCAGTACTTC. The full variable domain, completed using reference TRBV5-1 and TRBJ2-7, is KAGVTQTPRYLIKTRGQQVTLSCSPISGHRSVSWYQQTPGQGLQFLFEYFSETQRNKGNFPGRFSGRQFSNSRSEMNVSTLELGDSALYLCANSLKGGDRGHYEQYFGPGTRLTVT.

The chain employs TRBV28 and TRBJ2-7; the D is unclear. The CDR3 is 15 residues long. The V end was cut by 5 bases, the J end by 9 bases, with 23 bases between. Germline V gene data show CDR1 as MDHEN and CDR2 as SYDVKM. The CDR3 nucleotides read TGTGCCAGCAGTCTCTCCCTAGGGAACCCCGGTGGGCAGTACTTC. It is translated as CASSLSLGNPGGQYF. Supplemented by reference TRBV28 and TRBJ2-7, the full variable domain reads DVKVTQSSRYLVKRTGEKVFLECVQDMDHENMFWYRQDPGLGLRLIYFSYDVKMKEKGDIPEGYSVSREKKERFSLILESASTNQTSMYLCASSLSLGNPGGQYFGPGTRLTVT.

The chain joins TRBV28 to TRBJ2-5; 7 nucleotides agree with TRBD1. The CDR3 length is 13 residues. With V trimmed by 10 bases and J by 2 bases, 7 bases remained unmatched. In germline, CDR1 is MDHEN, CDR2 SYDVKM. The chain's CDR3 is CAISDRPQETQYF. Here the CDR3 DNA reads TGTGCCATTTCGGACAGGCCTCAAGAGACCCAGTACTTC.

This clone was counted a few times. This sequence joins TRBV19 and TRBJ2-5, with D perhaps assigned TRBD1 or TRBD2 (6 bases each). CDR1 and CDR2 (germline): LNHDA, SQIVND (reference sequence). The CDR3 is 15 residues long. V lost 3 bases and J 3 bases, leaving 14 bases between the germline ends. The CDR3 sequence: CASSIGGVVKETQYF. CDR3 DNA: TGTGCCAGTAGTATCGGGGGCGTTGTGAAAGAGACCCAGTACTTC. Filled out from reference TRBV19 and TRBJ2-5, the complete variable domain reads DGGITQSPKYLFRKEGQNVTLSCEQNLNHDAMYWYRQDPGQGLRLIYYSQIVNDFQKGDIAEGYSVSREKKESFPLTVTSAQKNPTAFYLCASSIGGVVKETQYFGPGTRLLVL.

The sample holds a few counts of this clone. The CDR3 loop is CASSGGQGALEKLFF. Here the CDR3 DNA reads TGTGCCAGCAGCGGGGGACAGGGGGCGTTAGAAAAACTGTTTTTT. The J gene is TRBJ1-4, the V gene TRBV7-9; TRBD1 agrees at 12 bases. The CDR3 loop spans 15 amino acids. Germline CDR1 and CDR2: SEHNR and FQNEAQ (reference sequence). The ends lost 5 bases at V and 8 bases at J; junction bases unmatched: 6.

This chain's CDR3 is CASSLDRGLYEQYF. CDR3 in DNA: TGCGCCAGCAGCTTGGACAGGGGGCTCTACGAGCAGTACTTC. The chain combines TRBV5-1 with TRBJ2-7; 9 nucleotides line up with TRBD1. Germline assignment: CDR1 SGHRS and CDR2 YFSETQ. The V gene end was trimmed by 0 bases and the J gene end by 3 bases; junction bases not matched to a gene: 1. The CDR3 has 14 residues.

The rearrangement uses TRBV18 and TRBJ2-7; D gene ambiguous. Germline CDR1 is KGHSH and CDR2 is LQKENI. This CDR3 comprises 14 residues. The V end lost 2 bases, the J end lost 7 bases, and 15 bases lay between the germline ends. The DNA for the CDR3 is TGTGCCAGCTCACCAGGTCGACAAGTGGGGGAGCAGTACTTC. It encodes CASSPGRQVGEQYF.

This clone has a single count. V is TRBV5-1 and J is TRBJ2-7; no clear D. Trimming shortened V by 0 bases and J by 7 bases, and 11 bases separated the two germline ends. Germline CDR1 SGHRS, CDR2 YFSETQ. The CDR3 sequence is 13 residues long. The CDR3, as DNA: TGCGCCAGCAGCTTGGAGGGCTGGGGAGAGCAGTACTTC. As protein: CASSLEGWGEQYF.

The chain carries TRBV30 and TRBJ1-2; 7 bases align to TRBD1. CDR3 length: 15 residues. Trimming cost V 3 bases and J 2 bases; bases outside gene matches: 9. Germline CDR1 is GTSNPN and CDR2 is SVGIG (reference sequence). CDR3 in DNA: TGTGCCTGGAGCGCCTCCACAGGGGTCAACTATGGCTACACCTTC. This gives the protein CAWSASTGVNYGYTF. Combining the CDR3 with reference TRBV30 and TRBJ1-2 gives the whole variable domain SQTIHQWPATLVQPVGSPLSLECTVEGTSNPNLYWYRQAAGRGLQLLFYSVGIGQISSEVPQNLSASRPQDRQFILSSKKLLLSDSGFYLCAWSASTGVNYGYTFGSGTRLTVV.

This clone was picked up one time. Here the CDR3 DNA reads TGTGCCAGCAGGGGACTAGCGGGAGGTGAGGCGCAGTACTTC. This codes for CASRGLAGGEAQYF. The V call is TRBV6-1, the J call TRBJ2-7; 15 bases map to TRBD2. This CDR3 has 14 amino acids. The junction had 6 bases not matched to a gene; V was cut back by 6 bases and J by 9 bases. Looked up from germline, CDR1 is MNHNS and CDR2 is SASEGT.

Concerning this clone itself: Other DNA sequences in the same sample also yield this CDR3. The V and J genes are TRBV19 and TRBJ2-7; TRBD1 matches at 9 bases. The CDR3 has 14 amino acids. The germline gives CDR1 LNHDA, CDR2 SQIVND (reference sequence). With V trimmed by 4 bases and J by 2 bases, 3 bases remained unmatched. The DNA for the CDR3 is TGTGCCAGTAGTACCAGGACAGGGGCCTACGAGCAGTACTTC. Protein product: CASSTRTGAYEQYF. The entire variable domain, with the rest obtained from reference TRBV19 and TRBJ2-7, is as follows: DGGITQSPKYLFRKEGQNVTLSCEQNLNHDAMYWYRQDPGQGLRLIYYSQIVNDFQKGDIAEGYSVSREKKESFPLTVTSAQKNPTAFYLCASSTRTGAYEQYFGPGTRLTVT.

J is TRBJ2-2 and V is TRBV5-1; 7 bases align to TRBD2. The germline V gene has CDR1 SGHRS and CDR2 YFSETQ. CDR3 length: 15 residues. V gave up 0 bases and J gave up 2 bases; unmatched junction bases: 1. The CDR3, as DNA: TGCGCCAGCAGCTTGGGGGACTATAACACCGGGGAGCTGTTTTTT. Its protein is CASSLGDYNTGELFF.

This chain uses TRBV18 with TRBJ1-4, with TRBD1 identical over 9 bases. The CDR3 contains 15 residues. CDR1 is KGHSH and CDR2 is LQKENI in the germline V gene. Trimming cost V 3 bases and J 8 bases; bases outside gene matches: 7. The CDR3 loop is CASSPPGQGEEKLFF. CDR3 DNA sequence: TGTGCCAGCTCACCTCCGGGACAGGGAGAGGAAAAACTGTTTTTT. The full variable domain, with the rest looked up from reference TRBV18 and TRBJ1-4, is NAGVMQNPRHLVRRRGQEARLRCSPMKGHSHVYWYRQLPEEGLKFMVYLQKENIIDESGMPKERFSAEFPKEGPSILRIQQVVRGDSAAYFCASSPPGQGEEKLFFGSGTQLSVL.

The J gene is TRBJ2-5, the V gene TRBV7-3; D ambiguous. The CDR3 contains 13 residues. Germline V gene sequence: CDR1 SGHTA, CDR2 FQGTGA. Trimming left V 2 bases short and J 1 base short, with 5 bases between. The CDR3 reads CASSLSTQETQYF. The CDR3 nucleotides read TGTGCCAGCAGCTTATCTACCCAAGAGACCCAGTACTTC. Based on the CDR3 plus reference TRBV7-3 and TRBJ2-5, the full variable domain is GAGVSQTPSNKVTEKGKYVELRCDPISGHTALYWYRQSLGQGPEFLIYFQGTGAADDSGLPNDRFFAVRPEGSVSTLKIQRTERGDSAVYLCASSLSTQETQYFGPGTRLLVL.

This clone was detected many times. This chain connects TRBV5-1 to TRBJ2-3; TRBD2 aligns across 8 bases. The ends lost 4 bases at V and 4 bases at J; junction bases unmatched: 5. Germline V lookup: CDR1 SGHRS, CDR2 YFSETQ. The CDR3 has 14 residues. In nucleotides, the CDR3 is TGCGCCAGCAGCGCCTCTAGCGGGTCAGATACGCAGTATTTT. This encodes CASSASSGSDTQYF.

Of note for this clone: Other DNA sequences within the sample encode an identical CDR3. This chain uses TRBV5-1 with TRBJ2-1; D gene ambiguous. Germline CDR1 and CDR2: SGHRS and YFSETQ. Trimming took 0 bases from V and 7 from J, leaving 8 bases between them. The CDR3 loop spans 13 amino acids. The CDR3 reads CASSLVAGNEQFF. The DNA of the CDR3 is TGCGCCAGCAGCTTGGTGGCAGGTAATGAGCAGTTCTTC.

This chain joins TRBV2 and TRBJ1-4; 8 bases map to TRBD1. This CDR3 is 15 amino acids long. Trimming cost V 5 bases and J 5 bases; bases outside gene matches: 7. The germline CDR1 and CDR2 sequences are SNHLY and FYNNEI. The CDR3 loop reads CASSKEWTGNEKLFF. CDR3 coding DNA: TGTGCCAGCAGTAAGGAGTGGACAGGGAATGAAAAACTGTTTTTT.

The J gene is TRBJ2-1, the V gene TRBV5-1; D gene uncertain. Germline V gene data show CDR1 as SGHRS and CDR2 as YFSETQ. Trimming took off 0 bases at V and 7 bases at J, with 11 bases between the two ends. This CDR3 contains 14 residues. The CDR3 DNA sequence: TGCGCCAGCAGCTTGGCAGGTCGGACGAATGAGCAGTTCTTC. Translation: CASSLAGRTNEQFF.

Details on this clone: The same CDR3 also results from other DNA sequences found in this sample. The chain combines TRBV5-4 with TRBJ2-5; 11 bases line up with TRBD1. The CDR3 consists of 14 residues. Looked up from germline, CDR1 is SGHNT and CDR2 is YYREEE (reference sequence). The V gene end was trimmed by 3 bases and the J gene end by 4 bases; junction bases not matched to a gene: 2. The CDR3 DNA reads as TGTGCCAGCAGCTCGGGACAGGGGGGAGAGACCCAGTACTTC. This gives the protein CASSSGQGGETQYF. The variable domain in full, completed from reference TRBV5-4 and TRBJ2-5, reads ETGVTQSPTHLIKTRGQQVTLRCSSQSGHNTVSWYQQALGQGPQFIFQYYREEENGRGNFPPRFSGLQFPNYSSELNVNALELDDSALYLCASSSGQGGETQYFGPGTRLLVL.

This chain connects TRBV4-2 to TRBJ1-1, with no clear D. The V gene's germline CDR1 is LGHNA and CDR2 YNFKEQ. V gave up 1 base and J gave up 1 base, with 7 bases separating them. This CDR3 comprises 14 residues. Here the CDR3 DNA reads TGTGCCAGCAGCCAAGTGTATGGGAACACTGAAGCTTTCTTT. Translated, it gives CASSQVYGNTEAFF.

V gene TRBV30 combines with J gene TRBJ2-2; the D is unclear. V was trimmed by 7 bases and J by 1 base, leaving 16 bases between them. The CDR3 extends over 15 amino acids. Per germline, CDR1 GTSNPN and CDR2 SVGIG (reference sequence). As DNA, the CDR3 is TGTGCCTACACAAAATGGACGGGGAACACCGGGGAGCTGTTTTTT. This sequence encodes CAYTKWTGNTGELFF.

The chain combines TRBV29-1 with TRBJ2-7, with unresolved D. Trimming stripped 4 bases from V and 0 bases from J, with 7 bases between. The CDR3 totals 12 residues. Germline V gene lookup returns CDR1 SQVTM and CDR2 ANQGSEA. CDR3 DNA sequence: TGCAGCGTTGTCCAGAGCTCCTACGAGCAGTACTTC. This codes for CSVVQSSYEQYF.

V gene TRBV11-3 combines with J gene TRBJ2-5; possible D gene TRBD1, 5 bases. From germline, CDR1 is SGHNT and CDR2 YENEEA. The V and J ends lost 2 bases and 0 bases respectively, with 10 bases between them. CDR3 length: 15 residues. CDR3 residues: CASSLRSGNQETQYF. The CDR3 nucleotides are TGTGCCAGCAGCTTAAGGTCAGGGAACCAAGAGACCCAGTACTTC.

On this clone itself: Additional DNA sequences in this sample encode the identical CDR3. This chain connects TRBV18 to TRBJ2-5, with D uncertain. CDR1 KGHSH and CDR2 LQKENI come from the germline V gene. This CDR3 region has 12 residues. With 3 bases removed from V and 4 bases from J, the gap between germline ends came to 6 bases. The CDR3 is CASSPERETQYF. CDR3 bases: TGTGCCAGCTCACCGGAGCGAGAGACCCAGTACTTC.

The rearrangement joins TRBV19 to TRBJ1-5; TRBD1 aligns across 8 bases. The germline V gene has CDR1 LNHDA and CDR2 SQIVND (reference sequence). Trimming cost V 5 bases and J 7 bases; bases outside gene matches: 10. This CDR3 spans 15 amino acids. The CDR3 region is CASSSSRGHAQPQHF. The CDR3 nucleotides are TGTGCCAGTAGTTCGTCCAGGGGGCATGCCCAGCCCCAGCATTTT.

The rearrangement uses TRBV6-1 and TRBJ2-5, with D hard to call. CDR1 and CDR2 from the germline V gene are MNHNS and SASEGT. This CDR3 comprises 13 residues. V was shortened by 4 bases and J by 2 bases, with 8 bases between the two germline ends. The CDR3 DNA sequence: TGTGCCAGCAGTGGTGTGGGTCAAGAGACCCAGTACTTC. It encodes CASSGVGQETQYF.

This clone was recorded once. V and J are TRBV19 and TRBJ2-1, with D tentatively TRBD1 (5 bases). V was shortened by 10 bases and J by 9 bases, with 19 bases between the two germline ends. This CDR3 is built from 13 residues. CDR1 and CDR2 from the germline V gene are LNHDA and SQIVND (reference sequence). CDR3 region: CATTAWQGGEQFF. In DNA form, the CDR3 reads TGTGCCACTACGGCGTGGCAGGGTGGTGAGCAGTTCTTC.